The entry below describes one T cell receptor beta chain. Its matching antigen is unknown. The data derive from a study of vaccination effects on CD4 cells after COVID-19. Study summary: Every well housed two million PBMC, which grew in culture alongside about 10 IU/ml IL-2 and 10 ug/ml peptides. Notes on the study in general: Convalescent patients were scarce in the study, and it lacked early post-infection timepoints.

Data came from immunoSEQ multiplex PCR; TCRdb stores just in-frame clones and leaves some out. The sample shows fewer than 75,000 clones, 70% to 80% of them seen only once. V was trimmed by 1 base and J by 7 bases, leaving 11 bases between them. The CDR3 totals 13 residues. Germline CDR1 and CDR2: LGHDT and YNNKEL (reference sequence). Culture lasted over 9 days before CD4+ T cell isolation. It was two doses of either the BNT162b2 or mRNA-1273 vaccine that participants received. Negative nucleocapsid antibody tests before and after vaccination confirmed no previous SARS-CoV-2 infection. The TCR sequence derives from a human donor who received a COVID-19 vaccine. The chain combines TRBV3-1 (or the pseudogene TRBV3-2) with TRBJ2-7, with D tentatively TRBD2 (5 bases). The sample consisted of CD4+ T cells from PBMCs cultured without peptide, taken after COVID-19 vaccination. The CDR3 nucleotides read TGTGCCAGCAGCCAAGGAGCGGTGGGGGAGCAGTACGTC. Protein product: CASSQGAVGEQYV.